This T cell receptor (beta chain) was obtained from a study of T cell repertoires in cytomegalovirus infection. Study at large: Public TCR beta signatures provided an indication of both CMV infection and a matching HLA type.

CDR3 length: 14 amino acids. In germline, CDR1 is MNHEY, CDR2 SVGEGT. Trimming took 5 bases from V and 14 from J; bases not matched to a gene: 10. The table lists this clonotype with many counts. A single record per CDR3 protein comes from TCRdb applying MiXCR to the reads. The sample yields about 130,000 distinct CDR3 sequences, 8% to 9% seen once. This sequence originates from a human donor in good health (CMV status not recorded). Some clones in this sample may be carry-over from other donors' samples. The sample consisted of PBMCs. The chain is built from TRBV6-2 or TRBV6-3 and TRBJ2-3; TRBD2 aligns across 13 bases. The CDR3 DNA reads as TGTGCCAGCAGTCCGGGGACTAGCGGGGCCTACGCGTATTTT. Translating it yields CASSPGTSGAYAYF.